The entry below describes one T cell receptor beta chain. These data belong to a study of blood T cell repertoires in COVID-19. Overall study: T cells, B-cell-depleted T cells, or PBMCs supplied cDNA or gDNA.

As processed by the authors: Nucleated cell counts were estimated from reference gene primer amplification. Method: immunoSEQ multiplex PCR; TCRdb's copy keeps in-frame clones and lacks some. From that table come the V and J calls and clone size; the DNA was used to work out D and trimming. The sample includes around 99,000 clones, 60% to 85% of them seen just once. This CDR3 region has 13 residues. Trimming cost V 6 bases and J 4 bases; bases outside gene matches: 4. J is TRBJ1-2 and V is TRBV12-3 or TRBV12-4; 8 bases align to TRBD1. The TCR comes from a human donor in a cohort sampled during active or convalescent COVID-19. The sequenced sample consisted of peripheral blood. The CDR3 is CASSLQGVYGYTF. In DNA form, the CDR3 reads TGTGCCAGCAGCCTACAGGGGGTCTATGGCTACACCTTC.